Following are 14 T cell receptor beta chains from one sample sequenced in a study of human T cells and chemical hapten exposure. Time point denoted: healthy volunteer bleed at 6 weeks. The authors extracted total RNA from unfractionated whole blood. TCRdb itself ran the RACE reads through MiXCR, one entry per CDR3 protein. The sample carries about 77,000 distinct CDR3 sequences, approximately 8.1% recorded once. What was sequenced was whole blood. The source is a female donor in good health. Some clones in this sample may be carry-over from other donors' samples.

This clonotype was observed a handful of times. The genes are TRBV7-3 and TRBJ2-7, with D maybe TRBD1 (6 bases). Per the germline V gene, CDR1 is SGHTA and CDR2 is FQGTGA. V lost 1 base, J lost 4 bases, and 11 bases lay in between. The CDR3 loop spans 14 amino acids. The CDR3 reads CASSLMGTPYEQYF. For the CDR3, the DNA is TGTGCCAGCAGCTTAATGGGGACACCTTACGAGCAGTACTTC.

This clonotype was seen a handful of times. The V call is TRBV10-3, the J call TRBJ2-3; 9 nucleotides line up with TRBD2. Trimming took 0 bases from V and 6 from J; bases not matched to a gene: 7. Germline loops: CDR1 ENHRY, CDR2 SYGVKD. CDR3 length: 16 residues. CDR3 protein: CAISESGGGARDTQYF. In DNA, the CDR3 is TGTGCCATCAGTGAGTCTGGCGGGGGGGCCAGGGATACGCAGTATTTT.

This clonotype was found many times. This chain connects TRBV29-1 to TRBJ1-1; tentatively, D is TRBD1 (5 bases). The V gene lost 5 bases and the J gene lost 8 bases, with 15 bases spanning the gap. Germline lookup yields CDR1 SQVTM and CDR2 ANQGSEA. The CDR3 sequence is 12 residues long. CDR3: CSVFGFRGEAFF. The CDR3 bases are TGCAGCGTTTTTGGGTTTAGGGGCGAAGCTTTCTTT.

There are a few counts of this clonotype. The chain combines TRBV5-4 with TRBJ2-2; 7 bases line up with TRBD1. V trimming: 4 bases; J trimming: 0 bases; junction bases outside the gene matches: 6. Germline V gene sequence: CDR1 SGHNT, CDR2 YYREEE (reference sequence). The CDR3 has 16 residues. The DNA for the CDR3 is TGTGCCAGCAGCCCCGGGACAGAACCGAACACCGGGGAGCTGTTTTTT. This sequence encodes CASSPGTEPNTGELFF.

This clonotype was counted many times. The chain joins TRBV5-1 to TRBJ1-1; D not resolved. CDR1 and CDR2 from the germline V gene are SGHRS and YFSETQ. This CDR3 has 14 amino acids. Trimming cost V 0 bases and J 4 bases, with 10 bases left between them. CDR3 DNA: TGCGCCAGCAGCTTGGATGATCGTGGCACTGAAGCTTTCTTT. It translates to CASSLDDRGTEAFF.

There are a few counts of this clonotype. The J gene is TRBJ1-1, the V gene TRBV7-9; D possibly corresponds to TRBD1 (6 bases). This CDR3 has 16 residues. Germline loops: CDR1 SEHNR, CDR2 FQNEAQ (reference sequence). Trimming removed 5 bases at V and 7 bases at J, with 23 bases between. The CDR3 DNA sequence: TGTGCCAGCAGCCCAACCCCCCAGGGGAATAGGGGTGAAGCTTTCTTT. The encoded protein is CASSPTPQGNRGEAFF.

This chain links TRBV29-1 with TRBJ2-3; D perhaps matches TRBD2 (6 bases). V lost 0 bases, J lost 9 bases, and 13 bases lay in between. CDR3 size: 13 residues. From germline, CDR1 is SQVTM and CDR2 ANQGSEA. The chain's CDR3 is CSVEEGRRGTQYF. For the CDR3, the DNA is TGCAGCGTTGAAGAAGGCAGGAGGGGAACGCAGTATTTT.

This clonotype was found a few times. This chain joins TRBV6-2 or TRBV6-3 and TRBJ1-6, with D perhaps matching TRBD1 (5 bases). Germline V lookup: CDR1 MNHEY, CDR2 SVGEGT. V was clipped by 8 bases and J by 7 bases, with 15 bases between them. This CDR3 has 14 residues. The CDR3 loop is CASGEGASNSPLHF. The CDR3 bases are TGTGCCAGCGGGGAAGGGGCGTCAAATTCACCCCTCCACTTT.

This clonotype was detected ten times or more. V and J are TRBV6-1 and TRBJ1-5; D perhaps matches TRBD1 (5 bases). Between the trimmed V and J ends, which lost 10 bases and 7 bases, there was a span of 29 bases. CDR3 size: 17 residues. Germline assignment: CDR1 MNHNS and CDR2 SASEGT. This CDR3 reads CAILRGARDRLSQPQHF. CDR3 nucleotides: TGTGCCATCCTCCGAGGGGCCAGGGACCGACTCTCCCAGCCCCAGCATTTT.

This clonotype was detected only once. The genes are TRBV6-5 and TRBJ1-1; D gene uncertain. Trimming pared 5 bases from V and 11 bases from J, leaving 9 bases between. The CDR3 runs 10 residues. CDR1 MNHEY and CDR2 SVGAGI come from the germline V gene. CDR3 DNA sequence: TGTGCCAGCAGTACAACGACTGCTTTCTTT. It codes for CASSTTTAFF.

This clonotype was counted ten times or more. The chain recombines TRBV20-1 with TRBJ1-5; D perhaps matches TRBD1 (5 bases). CDR1 DFQATT and CDR2 SNEGSKA come from the germline V gene (reference sequence). The CDR3 sequence is 14 residues long. Trimming removed 0 bases from V and 5 bases from J, with 11 bases in between. This CDR3 is CSARDRQGHQPQHF. DNA of the CDR3: TGCAGTGCTAGAGACCGGCAGGGCCATCAGCCCCAGCATTTT.

The chain has TRBV6-6 and TRBJ1-6; D is possibly TRBD1 (5 bases). This CDR3 is 16 amino acids long. Trimming left V 6 bases short and J 5 bases short, with 17 bases between. Germline lookup yields CDR1 MNHNY and CDR2 SVGAGI (reference sequence). In nucleotides, the CDR3 is TGTGCCAGCAGCATAAAAACCGGGACCAATAATTCACCCCTCCACTTT. Translation gives CASSIKTGTNNSPLHF.

This clonotype was recorded many times. The J gene is TRBJ2-6, the V gene TRBV6-2 or TRBV6-3, with 7 bases matching TRBD2. The J segment lost 0 bases and the V segment lost 10 bases, leaving 6 bases of the junction unmatched. CDR1 is MNHEY, CDR2 SVGEGT, per germline. The CDR3 spans 15 residues. The CDR3: CATAPGGSGANVLTF. For the CDR3, the DNA is TGTGCCACAGCCCCGGGGGGCTCTGGGGCCAACGTCCTGACTTTC.

This clonotype was found many times. CDR3 sequence: CASSSPAVAAQYF. The CDR3 region has the DNA TGTGCCAGCAGTTCCCCAGCCGTCGCCGCGCAGTATTTT. This chain joins TRBV27 and TRBJ2-3, with no clear D. The V end lost 4 bases, the J end lost 10 bases, and 15 bases lay between the germline ends. This CDR3 comprises 13 residues. The germline V gene encodes CDR1 MNHEY and CDR2 SMNVEV (reference sequence).